This TCR beta chain was sequenced for a study of shared clonotypes between healthy human individuals. Replicate PCRs run on sorted subsets employed 200 to 250 ng DNA, approximately 30,000 T cell genomes. Repertoires were generated with immunoSEQ multiplex PCR, while TCRdb's copy carries only in-frame clones and drops some. The table records fewer than 1.6 million clones, just under 99% of them present only once. CDR1 is SEHNR, CDR2 FQNEAQ, per germline (reference sequence). The CDR3 sequence is 14 residues long. The V gene lost 7 bases and the J gene lost 10 bases, with 23 bases spanning the gap. Every contributor of samples was a Caucasian grown-up residing in Nashville, Tennessee. CD4+ cells yielded CD45RA+ naive and CD45RA-negative memory subsets.

The source of this sequence is a man younger than 45 in good health. The source material was naive CD4+ T cells sorted from blood. Subset here: CD45RA+ positively selected. The V gene is TRBV7-9, the J gene TRBJ2-7; D might be TRBD2 (8 bases). The CDR3 DNA reads TGTGCCAGCACAGCGGGAGCCGCTAAGGGGGCCCAGTACTTC. Protein product: CASTAGAAKGAQYF.